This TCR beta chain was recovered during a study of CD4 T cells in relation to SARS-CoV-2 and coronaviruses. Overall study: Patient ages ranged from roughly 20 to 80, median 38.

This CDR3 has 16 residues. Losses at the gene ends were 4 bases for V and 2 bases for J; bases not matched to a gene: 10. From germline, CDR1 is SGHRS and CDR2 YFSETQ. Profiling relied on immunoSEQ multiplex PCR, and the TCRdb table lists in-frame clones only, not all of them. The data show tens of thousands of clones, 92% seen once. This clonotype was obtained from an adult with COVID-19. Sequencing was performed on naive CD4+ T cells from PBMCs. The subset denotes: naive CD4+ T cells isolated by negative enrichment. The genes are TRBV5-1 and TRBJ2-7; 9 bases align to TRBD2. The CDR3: CASSGGLTSGTYEQYF. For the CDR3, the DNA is TGCGCCAGCAGCGGGGGCCTGACTAGCGGAACCTACGAGCAGTACTTC.